This TCR beta chain was recorded in a study of blood T cell repertoires in COVID-19. Study summary: COVID-19 samples from acute and convalescent phases originated in the United States, Italy and Spain. In each case, the material was cDNA or gDNA derived from T cells, B-cell-depleted T cells, or PBMCs.

As handled by the study authors: Amplification of reference gene primers provided the estimated nucleated cell counts. Here immunoSEQ multiplex PCR was the method, and the copy in TCRdb shows in-frame clones only, minus some. For V, J and clone size, that table is used; D and trimming come from the DNA. The profile covers just over 150,000 clones, with 85% to 90% appearing a single time and 15% taken by the ten largest. Germline V gene data show CDR1 as SGHRS and CDR2 as YFSETQ. The CDR3 is 14 amino acids. Losses at the gene ends were 4 bases for V and 6 bases for J; bases not matched to a gene: 4. The J gene is TRBJ1-6, the V gene TRBV5-1, with 7 bases identical to TRBD1. Sequenced: peripheral blood. This sequence originates from a woman in her thirties or forties with acute or convalescent COVID-19. CDR3 in DNA: TGCGCCAGCAGCAACGACAGGGCTAATTCACCCCTCCACTTT. This translates into CASSNDRANSPLHF.